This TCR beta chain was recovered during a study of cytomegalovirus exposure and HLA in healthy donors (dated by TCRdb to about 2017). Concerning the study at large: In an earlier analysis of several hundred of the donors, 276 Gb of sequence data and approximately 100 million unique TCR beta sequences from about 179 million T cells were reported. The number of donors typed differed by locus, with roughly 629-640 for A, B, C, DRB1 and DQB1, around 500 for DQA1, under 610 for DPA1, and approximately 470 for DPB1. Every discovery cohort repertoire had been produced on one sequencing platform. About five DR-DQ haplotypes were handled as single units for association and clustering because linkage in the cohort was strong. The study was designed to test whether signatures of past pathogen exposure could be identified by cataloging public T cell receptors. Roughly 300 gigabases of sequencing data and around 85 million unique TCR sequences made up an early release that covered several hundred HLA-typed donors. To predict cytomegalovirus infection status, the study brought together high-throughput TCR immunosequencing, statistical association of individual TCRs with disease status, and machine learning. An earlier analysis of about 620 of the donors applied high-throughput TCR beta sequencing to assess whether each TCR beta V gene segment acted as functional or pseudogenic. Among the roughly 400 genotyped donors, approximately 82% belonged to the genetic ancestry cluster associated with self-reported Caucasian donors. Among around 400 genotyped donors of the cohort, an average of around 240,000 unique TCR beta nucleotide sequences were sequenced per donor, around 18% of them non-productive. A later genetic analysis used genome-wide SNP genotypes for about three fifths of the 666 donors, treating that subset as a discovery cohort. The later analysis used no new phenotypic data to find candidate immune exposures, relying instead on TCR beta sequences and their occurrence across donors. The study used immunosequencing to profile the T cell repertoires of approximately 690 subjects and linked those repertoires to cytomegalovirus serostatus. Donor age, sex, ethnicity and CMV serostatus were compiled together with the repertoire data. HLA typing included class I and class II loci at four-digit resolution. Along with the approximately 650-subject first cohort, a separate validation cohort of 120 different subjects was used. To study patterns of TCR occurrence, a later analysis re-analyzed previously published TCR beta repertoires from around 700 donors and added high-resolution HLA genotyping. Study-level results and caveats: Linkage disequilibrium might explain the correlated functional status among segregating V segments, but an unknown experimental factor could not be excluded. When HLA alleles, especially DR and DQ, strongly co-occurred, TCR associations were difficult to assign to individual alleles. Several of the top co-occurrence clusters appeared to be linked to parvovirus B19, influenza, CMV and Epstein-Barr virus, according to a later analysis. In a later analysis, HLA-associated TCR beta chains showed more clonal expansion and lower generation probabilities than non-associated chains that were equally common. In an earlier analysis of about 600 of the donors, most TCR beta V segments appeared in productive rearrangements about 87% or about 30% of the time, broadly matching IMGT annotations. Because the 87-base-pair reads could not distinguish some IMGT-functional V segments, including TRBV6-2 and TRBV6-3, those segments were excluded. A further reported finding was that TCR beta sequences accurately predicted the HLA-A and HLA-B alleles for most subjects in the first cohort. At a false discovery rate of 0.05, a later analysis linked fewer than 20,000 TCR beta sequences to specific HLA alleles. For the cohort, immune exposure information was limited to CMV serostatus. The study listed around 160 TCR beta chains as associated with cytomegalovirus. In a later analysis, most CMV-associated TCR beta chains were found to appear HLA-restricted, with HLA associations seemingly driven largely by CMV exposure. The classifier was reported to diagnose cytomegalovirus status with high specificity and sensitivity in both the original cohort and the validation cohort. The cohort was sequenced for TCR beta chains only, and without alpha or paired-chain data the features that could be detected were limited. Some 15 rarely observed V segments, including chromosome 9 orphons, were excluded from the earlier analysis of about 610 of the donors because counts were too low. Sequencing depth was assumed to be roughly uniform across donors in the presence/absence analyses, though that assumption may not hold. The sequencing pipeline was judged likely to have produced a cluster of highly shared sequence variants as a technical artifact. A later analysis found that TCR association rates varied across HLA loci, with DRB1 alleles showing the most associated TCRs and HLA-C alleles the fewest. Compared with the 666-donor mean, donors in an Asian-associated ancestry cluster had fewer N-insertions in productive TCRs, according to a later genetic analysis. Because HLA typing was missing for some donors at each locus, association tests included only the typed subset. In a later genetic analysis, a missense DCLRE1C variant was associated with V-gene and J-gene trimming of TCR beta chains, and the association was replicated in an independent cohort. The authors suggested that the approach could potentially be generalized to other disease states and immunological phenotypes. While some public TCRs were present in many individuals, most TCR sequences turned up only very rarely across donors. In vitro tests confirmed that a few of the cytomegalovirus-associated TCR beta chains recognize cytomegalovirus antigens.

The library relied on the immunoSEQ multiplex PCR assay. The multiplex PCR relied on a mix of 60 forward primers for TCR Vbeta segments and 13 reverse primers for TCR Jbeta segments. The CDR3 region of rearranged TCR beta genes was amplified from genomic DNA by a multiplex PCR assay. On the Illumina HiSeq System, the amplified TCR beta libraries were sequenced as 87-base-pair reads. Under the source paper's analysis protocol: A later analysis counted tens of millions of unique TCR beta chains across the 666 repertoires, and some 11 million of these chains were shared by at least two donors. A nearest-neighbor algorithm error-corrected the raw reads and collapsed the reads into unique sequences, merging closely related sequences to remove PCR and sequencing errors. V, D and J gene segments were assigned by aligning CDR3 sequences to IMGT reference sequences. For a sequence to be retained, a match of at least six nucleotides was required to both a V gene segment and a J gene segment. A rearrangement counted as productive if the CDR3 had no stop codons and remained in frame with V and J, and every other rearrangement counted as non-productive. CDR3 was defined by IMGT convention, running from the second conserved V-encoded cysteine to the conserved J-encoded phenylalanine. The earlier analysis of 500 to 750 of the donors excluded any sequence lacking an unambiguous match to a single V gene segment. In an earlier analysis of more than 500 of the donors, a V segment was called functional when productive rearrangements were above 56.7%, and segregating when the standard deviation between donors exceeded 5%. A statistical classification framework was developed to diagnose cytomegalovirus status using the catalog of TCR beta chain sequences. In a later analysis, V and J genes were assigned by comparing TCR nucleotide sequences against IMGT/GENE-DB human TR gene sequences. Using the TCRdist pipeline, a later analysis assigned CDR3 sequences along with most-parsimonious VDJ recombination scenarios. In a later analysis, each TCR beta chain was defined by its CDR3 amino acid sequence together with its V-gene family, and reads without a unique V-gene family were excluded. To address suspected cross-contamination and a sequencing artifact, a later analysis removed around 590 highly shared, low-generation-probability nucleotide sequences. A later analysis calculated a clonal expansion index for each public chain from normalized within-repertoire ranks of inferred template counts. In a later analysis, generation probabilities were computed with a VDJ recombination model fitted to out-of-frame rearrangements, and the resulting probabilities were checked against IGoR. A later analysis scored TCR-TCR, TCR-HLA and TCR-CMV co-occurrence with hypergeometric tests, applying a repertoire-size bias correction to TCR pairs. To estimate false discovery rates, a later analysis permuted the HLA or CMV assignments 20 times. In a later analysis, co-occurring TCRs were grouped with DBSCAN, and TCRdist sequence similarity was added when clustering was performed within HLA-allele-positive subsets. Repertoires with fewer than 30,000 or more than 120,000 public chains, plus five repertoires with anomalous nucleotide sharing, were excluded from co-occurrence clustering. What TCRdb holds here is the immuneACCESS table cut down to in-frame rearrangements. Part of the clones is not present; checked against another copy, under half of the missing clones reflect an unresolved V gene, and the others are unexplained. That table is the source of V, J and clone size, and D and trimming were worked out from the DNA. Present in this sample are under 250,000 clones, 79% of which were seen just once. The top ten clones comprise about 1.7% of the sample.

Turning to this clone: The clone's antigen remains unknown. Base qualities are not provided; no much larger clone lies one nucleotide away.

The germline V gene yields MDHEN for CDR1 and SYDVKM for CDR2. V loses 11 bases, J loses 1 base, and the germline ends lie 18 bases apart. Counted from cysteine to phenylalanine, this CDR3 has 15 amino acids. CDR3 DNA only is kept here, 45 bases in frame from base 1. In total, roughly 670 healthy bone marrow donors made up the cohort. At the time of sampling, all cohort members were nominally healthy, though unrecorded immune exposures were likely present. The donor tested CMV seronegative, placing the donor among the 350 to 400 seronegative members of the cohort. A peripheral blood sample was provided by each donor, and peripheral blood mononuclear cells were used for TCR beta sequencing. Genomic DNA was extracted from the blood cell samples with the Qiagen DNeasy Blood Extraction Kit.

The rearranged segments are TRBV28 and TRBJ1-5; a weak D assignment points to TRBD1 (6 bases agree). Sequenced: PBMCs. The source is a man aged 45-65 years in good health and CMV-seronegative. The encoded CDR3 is CAARLGGASNQPQHF. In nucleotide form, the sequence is TGTGCCGCAAGGCTTGGGGGGGCAAGCAATCAGCCCCAGCATTTT. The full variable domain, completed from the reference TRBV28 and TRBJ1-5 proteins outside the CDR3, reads DVKVTQSSRYLVKRTGEKVFLECVQDMDHENMFWYRQDPGLGLRLIYFSYDVKMKEKGDIPEGYSVSREKKERFSLILESASTNQTSMYLCAARLGGASNQPQHFGDGTRLSIL.